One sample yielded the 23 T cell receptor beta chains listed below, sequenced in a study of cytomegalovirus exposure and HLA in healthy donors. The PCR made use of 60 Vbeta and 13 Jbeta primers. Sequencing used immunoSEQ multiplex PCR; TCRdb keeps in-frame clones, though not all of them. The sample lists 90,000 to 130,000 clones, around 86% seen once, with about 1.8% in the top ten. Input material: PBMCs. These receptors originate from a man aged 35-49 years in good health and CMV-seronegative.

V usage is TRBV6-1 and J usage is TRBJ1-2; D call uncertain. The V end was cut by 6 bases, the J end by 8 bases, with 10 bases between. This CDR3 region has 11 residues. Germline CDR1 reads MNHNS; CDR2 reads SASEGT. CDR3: CASRSARGYTF. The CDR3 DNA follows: TGTGCCAGCAGGTCAGCGAGGGGCTACACCTTC.

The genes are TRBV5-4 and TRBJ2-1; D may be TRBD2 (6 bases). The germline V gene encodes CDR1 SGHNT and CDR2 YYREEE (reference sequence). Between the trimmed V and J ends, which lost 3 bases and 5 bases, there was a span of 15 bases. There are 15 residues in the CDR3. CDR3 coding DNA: TGTGCCAGCAGCTCCGGAGGGACTCTTGACAATGAGCAGTTCTTC. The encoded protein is CASSSGGTLDNEQFF.

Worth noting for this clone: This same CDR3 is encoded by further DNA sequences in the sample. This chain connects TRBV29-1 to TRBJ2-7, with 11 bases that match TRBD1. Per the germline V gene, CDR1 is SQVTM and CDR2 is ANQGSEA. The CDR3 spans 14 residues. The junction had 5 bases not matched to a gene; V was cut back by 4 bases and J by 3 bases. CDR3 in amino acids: CSVVGTGGIYEQYF. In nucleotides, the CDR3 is TGCAGCGTTGTCGGGACAGGGGGTATCTACGAGCAGTACTTC.

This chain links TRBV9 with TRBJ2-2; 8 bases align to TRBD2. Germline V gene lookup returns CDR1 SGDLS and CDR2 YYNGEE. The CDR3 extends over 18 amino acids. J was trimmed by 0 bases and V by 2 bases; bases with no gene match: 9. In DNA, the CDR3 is TGTGCCAGCAGCGTCTACTTAGCGGGGAAGACGAACACCGGGGAGCTGTTTTTT. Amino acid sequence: CASSVYLAGKTNTGELFF.

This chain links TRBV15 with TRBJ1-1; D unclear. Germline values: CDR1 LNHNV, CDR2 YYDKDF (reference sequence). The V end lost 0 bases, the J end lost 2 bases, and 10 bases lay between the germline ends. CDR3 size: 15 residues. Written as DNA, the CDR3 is TGTGCCACCAGCAGAGATAACAGCTTCAACACTGAAGCTTTCTTT. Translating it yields CATSRDNSFNTEAFF. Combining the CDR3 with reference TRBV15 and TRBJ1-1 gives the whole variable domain DAMVIQNPRYQVTQFGKPVTLSCSQTLNHNVMYWYQQKSSQAPKLLFHYYDKDFNNEADTPDNFQSRRPNTSFCFLDIRSPGLGDTAMYLCATSRDNSFNTEAFFGQGTRLTVV.

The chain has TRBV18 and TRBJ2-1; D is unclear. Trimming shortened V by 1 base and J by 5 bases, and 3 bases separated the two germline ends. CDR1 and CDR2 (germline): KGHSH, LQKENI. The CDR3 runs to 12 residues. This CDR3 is CASSPLNNEQFF. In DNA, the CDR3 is TGTGCCAGCTCACCACTCAACAATGAGCAGTTCTTC.

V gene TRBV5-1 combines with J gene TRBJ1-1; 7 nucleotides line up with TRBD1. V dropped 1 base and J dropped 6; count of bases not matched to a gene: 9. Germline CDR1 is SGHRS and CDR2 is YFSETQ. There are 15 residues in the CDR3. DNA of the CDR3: TGCGCCAGCAGCTTGTTGACGCAGGGGGTCTCTGAAGCTTTCTTT. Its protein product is CASSLLTQGVSEAFF.

In nucleotides, the CDR3 is TGTGCCAGCAGCTTGGAGAGCTCCTATAATTCACCCCTCCACTTT. This sequence encodes CASSLESSYNSPLHF. The chain uses TRBV5-4 and TRBJ1-6; D is uncertain. CDR1 and CDR2 from the germline V gene are SGHNT and YYREEE (reference sequence). The CDR3 runs to 15 residues. The germline V and J ends were trimmed by 0 bases and 0 bases, with 4 bases remaining between them.

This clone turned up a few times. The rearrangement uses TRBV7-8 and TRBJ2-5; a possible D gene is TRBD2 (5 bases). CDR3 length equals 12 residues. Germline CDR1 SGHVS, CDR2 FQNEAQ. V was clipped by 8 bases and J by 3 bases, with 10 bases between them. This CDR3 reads CASAVGKETQYF. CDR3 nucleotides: TGTGCCAGCGCGGTCGGGAAAGAGACCCAGTACTTC.

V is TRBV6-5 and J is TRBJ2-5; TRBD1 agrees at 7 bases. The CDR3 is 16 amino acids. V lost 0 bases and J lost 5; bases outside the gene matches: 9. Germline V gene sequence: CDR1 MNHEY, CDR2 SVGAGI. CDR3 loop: CASSYSTGVTGETQYF. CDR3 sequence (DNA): TGTGCCAGCAGTTACTCTACAGGGGTGACTGGGGAGACCCAGTACTTC.

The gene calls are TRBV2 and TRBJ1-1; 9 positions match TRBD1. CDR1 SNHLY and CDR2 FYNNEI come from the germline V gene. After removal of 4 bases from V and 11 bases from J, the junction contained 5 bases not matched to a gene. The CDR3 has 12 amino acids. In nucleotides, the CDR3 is TGTGCCAGCAGTGGGACAGGGGTTTGGGCTTTCTTT. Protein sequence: CASSGTGVWAFF.

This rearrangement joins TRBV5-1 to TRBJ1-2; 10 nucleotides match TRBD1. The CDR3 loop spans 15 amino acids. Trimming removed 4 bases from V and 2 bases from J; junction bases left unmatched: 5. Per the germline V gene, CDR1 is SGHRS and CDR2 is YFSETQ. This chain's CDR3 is CASSRDRGTNYGYTF. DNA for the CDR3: TGCGCCAGCAGCCGGGACAGGGGAACAAACTATGGCTACACCTTC.

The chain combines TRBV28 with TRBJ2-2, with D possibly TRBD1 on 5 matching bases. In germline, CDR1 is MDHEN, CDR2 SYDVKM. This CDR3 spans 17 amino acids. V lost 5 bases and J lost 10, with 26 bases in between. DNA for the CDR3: TGTGCCAGCAGTCCTCCCGGTTGGGGCACCCGAGTGGAGGAGCTGTTTTTT. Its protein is CASSPPGWGTRVEELFF.

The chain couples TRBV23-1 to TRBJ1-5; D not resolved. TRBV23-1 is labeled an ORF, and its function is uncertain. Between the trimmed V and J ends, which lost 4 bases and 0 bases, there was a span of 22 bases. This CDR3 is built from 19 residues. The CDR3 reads CASSPNKDLGGDSNQPQHF. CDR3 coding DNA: TGCGCCAGCAGTCCAAACAAGGACCTCGGCGGGGATAGCAATCAGCCCCAGCATTTT.

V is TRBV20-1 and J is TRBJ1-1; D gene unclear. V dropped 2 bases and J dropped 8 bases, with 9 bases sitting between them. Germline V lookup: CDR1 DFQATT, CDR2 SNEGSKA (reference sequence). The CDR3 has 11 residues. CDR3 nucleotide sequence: TGCAGTGCTAGAAGGACGGGGGAAGCTTTCTTT. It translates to CSARRTGEAFF.

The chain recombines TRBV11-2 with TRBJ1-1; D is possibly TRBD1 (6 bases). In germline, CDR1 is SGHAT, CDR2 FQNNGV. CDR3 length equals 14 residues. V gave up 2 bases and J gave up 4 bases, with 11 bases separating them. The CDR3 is CASSLKGGSTEAFF. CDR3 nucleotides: TGTGCCAGCAGCTTAAAAGGGGGAAGCACTGAAGCTTTCTTT.

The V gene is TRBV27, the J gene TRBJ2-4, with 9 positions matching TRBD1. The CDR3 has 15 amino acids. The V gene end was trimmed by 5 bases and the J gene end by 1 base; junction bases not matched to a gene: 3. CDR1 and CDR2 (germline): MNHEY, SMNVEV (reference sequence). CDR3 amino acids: CASSDGTGAKNIQYF. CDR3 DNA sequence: TGTGCCAGCAGTGACGGGACAGGGGCCAAAAACATTCAGTACTTC.

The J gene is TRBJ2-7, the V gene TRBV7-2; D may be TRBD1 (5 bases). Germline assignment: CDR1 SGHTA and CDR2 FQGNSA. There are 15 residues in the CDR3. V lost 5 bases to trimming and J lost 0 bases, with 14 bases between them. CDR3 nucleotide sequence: TGTGCCAGCAGCGGAGAAGCCGACAGCTCCTACGAGCAGTACTTC. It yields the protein CASSGEADSSYEQYF.

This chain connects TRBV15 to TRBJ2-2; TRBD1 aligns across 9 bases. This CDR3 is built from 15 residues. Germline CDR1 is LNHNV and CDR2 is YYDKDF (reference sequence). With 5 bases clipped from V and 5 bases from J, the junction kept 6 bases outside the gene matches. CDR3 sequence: CATSYRTGETGELFF. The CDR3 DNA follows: TGTGCCACCAGCTATCGGACAGGGGAGACCGGGGAGCTGTTTTTT. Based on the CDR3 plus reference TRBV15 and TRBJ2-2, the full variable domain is DAMVIQNPRYQVTQFGKPVTLSCSQTLNHNVMYWYQQKSSQAPKLLFHYYDKDFNNEADTPDNFQSRRPNTSFCFLDIRSPGLGDTAMYLCATSYRTGETGELFFGEGSRLTVL.

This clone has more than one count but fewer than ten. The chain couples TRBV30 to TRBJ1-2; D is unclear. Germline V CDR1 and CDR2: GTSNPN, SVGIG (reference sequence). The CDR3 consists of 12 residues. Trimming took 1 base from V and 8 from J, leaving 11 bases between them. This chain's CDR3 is CAWSGSGYGYTF. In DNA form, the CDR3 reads TGTGCCTGGAGTGGGTCGGGGTACGGCTACACCTTC.

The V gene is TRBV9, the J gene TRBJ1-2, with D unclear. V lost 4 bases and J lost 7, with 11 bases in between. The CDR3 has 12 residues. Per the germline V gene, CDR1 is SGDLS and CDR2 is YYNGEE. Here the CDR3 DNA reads TGTGCCAGCAGCTCTCCCACTATTGGCTACACCTTC. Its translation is CASSSPTIGYTF.

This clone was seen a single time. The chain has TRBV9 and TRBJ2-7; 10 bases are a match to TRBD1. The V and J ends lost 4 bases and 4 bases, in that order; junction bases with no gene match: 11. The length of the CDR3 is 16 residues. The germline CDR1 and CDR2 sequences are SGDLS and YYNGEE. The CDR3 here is CASSITGTGVIYEQYF. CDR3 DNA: TGTGCCAGCAGCATTACCGGGACAGGGGTGATATACGAGCAGTACTTC.

The CDR3 nucleotides are TGCAGCGTTGCGGCGACAGTCACAGATACGCAGTATTTT. This sequence encodes CSVAATVTDTQYF. The chain couples TRBV29-1 to TRBJ2-3, with a tentative D call TRBD1 (5 bases). The CDR3 is made up of 13 amino acids. The V end was cut by 4 bases, the J end by 2 bases, with 10 bases between. Per the germline V gene, CDR1 is SQVTM and CDR2 is ANQGSEA.